One and the same sample provided the 27 T cell receptor beta chains below, sequenced in a study of cytomegalovirus exposure and HLA in healthy donors. Vbeta (60) and Jbeta (13) primers were used in the PCR. Sequencing was performed with immunoSEQ multiplex PCR; in TCRdb, only in-frame clones are kept and a portion is missing. This sample yields 100,000 to 150,000 clones, of which 15% are seen a single time; about 2% belongs to the top ten. The sample was PBMCs. Receptors originate from a woman aged 18-30 years in good health and CMV-seronegative.

This clone was observed a few times. V gene TRBV7-6 combines with J gene TRBJ2-7, with TRBD1 as a possible D gene (6 bases). CDR3 size: 13 residues. Germline CDR1 reads SGHVS; CDR2 reads FNYEAQ. Trimming pared 5 bases from V and 7 bases from J, leaving 15 bases between. Here the CDR3 reads CASSQTFDREQYF. The CDR3, as DNA: TGTGCCAGCAGCCAAACTTTCGACAGGGAGCAGTACTTC.

This chain's CDR3 is CASSLEVGAAKNIQYF. In nucleotides, the CDR3 is TGTGCCAGCAGCTTGGAGGTAGGGGCGGCCAAAAACATTCAGTACTTC. This chain links TRBV5-6 with TRBJ2-4; the D gene is possibly TRBD1 (5 bases). Germline V gene lookup returns CDR1 SGHDT and CDR2 YYEEEE. V lost 0 bases and J lost 1, with 11 bases in between. This CDR3 has 16 residues.

The CDR3 coding sequence is TGCGCCAGCAGTGACGCGGGGTATAATGAGCAGTTCTTC. Amino acids: CASSDAGYNEQFF. The chain joins TRBV10-1 to TRBJ2-1, with D tentatively TRBD2 (6 bases). The V end lost 3 bases, the J end lost 7 bases, and 10 bases lay between the germline ends. CDR3 length equals 13 residues. Germline V CDR1 and CDR2: WNHNN, SYGVQD (reference sequence).

This clone was counted between two and nine times. The J gene is TRBJ2-2, the V gene TRBV5-6, with a tentative D call TRBD2 (6 bases). Trimming removed 1 base at V and 4 bases at J, with 14 bases between. The V gene's germline CDR1 is SGHDT and CDR2 YYEEEE. The length of the CDR3 is 16 residues. In DNA, the CDR3 is TGTGCCAGCAGCTTGTTCGGGGGAACGGGCACCGGGGAGCTGTTTTTT. The encoded protein is CASSLFGGTGTGELFF.

The V and J genes are TRBV6-5 and TRBJ1-2; TRBD1 is a possible D gene (6 bases). V was trimmed by 6 bases and J by 5 bases, leaving 16 bases between them. This CDR3 is 14 amino acids long. Germline V lookup: CDR1 MNHEY, CDR2 SVGAGI. The CDR3 sequence is CASSHKWTEYGYTF. CDR3 bases: TGTGCCAGCAGCCACAAATGGACAGAGTATGGCTACACCTTC.

V is TRBV10-3 and J is TRBJ1-5; possible D gene TRBD1, 5 bases. The germline gives CDR1 ENHRY, CDR2 SYGVKD. V shed 4 bases and J shed 5 bases, with 12 bases lying between them. CDR3 length equals 14 residues. This CDR3 is CAISAGGSDQPQHF. CDR3 in DNA: TGTGCCATCAGTGCTGGGGGGTCTGATCAGCCCCAGCATTTT.

The chain joins TRBV6-1 to TRBJ1-5; tentative D call: TRBD1 (5 bases). The germline V and J ends were trimmed by 5 bases and 4 bases, with 12 bases remaining between them. The CDR3 covers 14 residues. In germline, CDR1 is MNHNS, CDR2 SASEGT. CDR3 coding DNA: TGTGCCAGCAGTAAACCAGGGTATAATCAGCCCCAGCATTTT. It is translated as CASSKPGYNQPQHF.

The sample holds a few counts of this clone. In the same sample, other DNA sequences code for this CDR3. The rearrangement uses TRBV6-5 and TRBJ2-5; possible D gene TRBD2, 5 bases. Per the germline V gene, CDR1 is MNHEY and CDR2 is SVGAGI. Trimming pared 6 bases from V and 5 bases from J, leaving 13 bases between. The CDR3 runs 13 residues. In DNA form, the CDR3 reads TGTGCCAGCAGCTGGGTCCGCGGGGAGACCCAGTACTTC. It translates to CASSWVRGETQYF.

This clone was observed a handful of times. CDR3 in DNA: TGTGCCAGTAGTACTGGGACAGCTGAGATTGAAGCTTTCTTT. Its protein is CASSTGTAEIEAFF. This chain links TRBV19 with TRBJ1-1, with TRBD1 identical over 7 bases. The germline V gene encodes CDR1 LNHDA and CDR2 SQIVND (reference sequence). The length of the CDR3 is 14 residues. The J segment lost 7 bases and the V segment lost 4 bases, leaving 9 bases of the junction unmatched.

In this sample, this clone turned up a few times. V and J are TRBV7-9 and TRBJ2-2; TRBD1 aligns across 8 bases. The V gene's germline CDR1 is SEHNR and CDR2 FQNEAQ (reference sequence). V was pared by 5 bases and J by 7 bases, with 6 bases of the junction left unmatched. CDR3 size: 14 residues. The CDR3 here is CASSPWDRRGELFF. CDR3 sequence (DNA): TGTGCCAGCAGCCCCTGGGACAGGCGCGGGGAGCTGTTTTTT.

This clone was picked up a small number of times. This chain joins TRBV7-3 and TRBJ2-5; D gene uncertain. Trimming cost V 5 bases and J 2 bases, with 9 bases left between them. Germline CDR1 reads SGHTA; CDR2 reads FQGTGA. CDR3 size: 13 residues. The CDR3 loop reads CASSANLQETQYF. In DNA, the CDR3 is TGTGCCAGCAGCGCGAACCTACAAGAGACCCAGTACTTC.

CDR3 DNA: TGTGCCAGCAGCTTTACAGGGGGCGCAGCTAATGAAAAACTGTTTTTT. This gives the protein CASSFTGGAANEKLFF. The gene calls are TRBV7-2 and TRBJ1-4, with 9 bases that match TRBD1. This CDR3 region has 16 residues. CDR1 is SGHTA and CDR2 is FQGNSA in the germline V gene. V lost 3 bases, J lost 3 bases, and 5 bases stayed unmatched. The variable domain in full, with the rest retrieved from reference TRBV7-2 and TRBJ1-4, is GAGVSQSPSNKVTEKGKDVELRCDPISGHTALYWYRQSLGQGLEFLIYFQGNSAPDKSGLPSDRFSAERTGGSVSTLTIQRTQQEDSAVYLCASSFTGGAANEKLFFGSGTQLSVL.

This clone was seen just once. The chain joins TRBV5-4 to TRBJ2-1; 8 positions match TRBD2. V dropped 4 bases and J dropped 2; count of bases not matched to a gene: 8. Germline V gene data show CDR1 as SGHNT and CDR2 as YYREEE (reference sequence). This CDR3 contains 16 residues. In DNA, the CDR3 is TGTGCCAGCAGCATCGGGACTAGAGGGGCCTACAATGAGCAGTTCTTC. Amino acids: CASSIGTRGAYNEQFF.

V usage is TRBV5-4 and J usage is TRBJ2-7, with 8 positions matching TRBD1. This CDR3 has 15 residues. CDR1 is SGHNT, CDR2 YYREEE, per germline (reference sequence). With 4 bases clipped from V and 4 bases from J, the junction kept 10 bases outside the gene matches. CDR3: CASSRRTGNSYEQYF. The CDR3 DNA sequence: TGTGCCAGCAGCCGAAGGACAGGGAATTCTTACGAGCAGTACTTC.

In its sample, this clone was seen a few times. The V gene is TRBV10-3, the J gene TRBJ2-5; 8 nucleotides match TRBD2. The CDR3 covers 14 residues. Germline V gene data show CDR1 as ENHRY and CDR2 as SYGVKD. V lost 6 bases, J lost 1 base, and 4 bases stayed unmatched. CDR3 loop: CAIRSGGSQETQYF. In DNA form, the CDR3 reads TGTGCCATCAGGTCGGGGGGGTCCCAAGAGACCCAGTACTTC.

The J gene is TRBJ2-5, the V gene TRBV28; 10 bases map to TRBD2. With V trimmed by 3 bases and J by 2 bases, 3 bases remained unmatched. From germline, CDR1 is MDHEN and CDR2 SYDVKM. The CDR3 consists of 15 residues. The CDR3 DNA reads TGTGCCAGCAGTTTTATAGCGGGAGGTCAAGAGACCCAGTACTTC. It is translated as CASSFIAGGQETQYF.

The rearrangement links TRBV30 to TRBJ2-2; no clear D. Germline lookup yields CDR1 GTSNPN and CDR2 SVGIG (reference sequence). The CDR3 is 14 amino acids. Trimming removed 3 bases from V and 1 base from J, with 9 bases in between. CDR3 region: CAWRNTQNTGELFF. In nucleotides, the CDR3 is TGTGCCTGGAGAAACACCCAGAACACCGGGGAGCTGTTTTTT.

This chain uses TRBV4-2 with TRBJ2-5; TRBD2 might be the D (7 bases). In germline, CDR1 is LGHNA, CDR2 YNFKEQ. V lost 0 bases and J lost 4, with 15 bases in between. The CDR3 is 16 amino acids. This chain's CDR3 is CASSQEGGGSPETQYF. Written as DNA, the CDR3 is TGTGCCAGCAGCCAAGAAGGGGGGGGGTCCCCAGAGACCCAGTACTTC.

This clone has only a few counts. This chain links TRBV16 with TRBJ1-2; D might be TRBD1 (5 bases). From germline, CDR1 is KGHSY and CDR2 FQNENV. CDR3 size: 15 residues. Between the trimmed V and J ends, which lost 0 bases and 4 bases, there was a span of 12 bases. CDR3 amino acids: CASSQSSAGSYGYTF. Here the CDR3 DNA reads TGTGCCAGCAGCCAATCGTCTGCAGGGTCCTATGGCTACACCTTC.

The chain links TRBV18 to TRBJ2-2; the D gene is possibly TRBD2 (7 bases). The V end was cut by 2 bases, the J end by 4 bases, with 20 bases between. The germline V gene has CDR1 KGHSH and CDR2 LQKENI. The CDR3 length is 18 residues. The CDR3 bases are TGTGCCAGCTCACCATTCTCCCCCGTTAGGGGGGGCACCGGGGAGCTGTTTTTT. Protein: CASSPFSPVRGGTGELFF. The entire variable domain, with the rest obtained from reference TRBV18 and TRBJ2-2, is as follows: NAGVMQNPRHLVRRRGQEARLRCSPMKGHSHVYWYRQLPEEGLKFMVYLQKENIIDESGMPKERFSAEFPKEGPSILRIQQVVRGDSAAYFCASSPFSPVRGGTGELFFGEGSRLTVL.

In its sample, this clone was seen a few times. The chain links TRBV9 to TRBJ2-4, with D possibly TRBD2 on 5 matching bases. This CDR3 region has 14 residues. Germline lookup yields CDR1 SGDLS and CDR2 YYNGEE. V shed 0 bases and J shed 2 bases, with 6 bases lying between them. As DNA, the CDR3 is TGTGCCAGCAGCGTAGGAGGGTCCAAAAACATTCAGTACTTC. It translates to CASSVGGSKNIQYF.

The genes are TRBV7-8 and TRBJ2-3; no clear D. There are 12 residues in the CDR3. Germline CDR1 and CDR2: SGHVS and FQNEAQ. V lost 5 bases and J 3 bases, leaving 6 bases between the germline ends. CDR3 residues: CASSDGTDTQYF. Written as DNA, the CDR3 is TGTGCCAGCAGCGACGGGACAGATACGCAGTATTTT.

This clone has only a few counts. The chain has TRBV28 and TRBJ2-7, with TRBD1 identical over 8 bases. Germline CDR1 is MDHEN and CDR2 is SYDVKM. The CDR3 is 15 amino acids. The ends lost 4 bases at V and 2 bases at J; junction bases unmatched: 7. The CDR3 coding sequence is TGTGCCAGCAGTTGGCCGGACAGGGCTCCCTACGAGCAGTACTTC. It is translated as CASSWPDRAPYEQYF. Together with reference TRBV28 and TRBJ2-7, the CDR3 gives the full variable domain: DVKVTQSSRYLVKRTGEKVFLECVQDMDHENMFWYRQDPGLGLRLIYFSYDVKMKEKGDIPEGYSVSREKKERFSLILESASTNQTSMYLCASSWPDRAPYEQYFGPGTRLTVT.

The rearrangement joins TRBV30 to TRBJ1-2; TRBD1 aligns across 12 bases. Germline CDR1 GTSNPN, CDR2 SVGIG (reference sequence). The CDR3 sequence is 16 residues long. V gave up 0 bases and J gave up 7 bases; unmatched junction bases: 9. The DNA of the CDR3 is TGTGCCTGGAGTGTAAGGGGGACAGGGGGCGCGTCTGGCTACACCTTC. Its protein is CAWSVRGTGGASGYTF.

This clone occurred a few times. This sequence joins TRBV19 and TRBJ1-1, with D maybe TRBD1 (5 bases). V gave up 4 bases and J gave up 1 base, with 7 bases separating them. CDR1 LNHDA and CDR2 SQIVND come from the germline V gene (reference sequence). The CDR3 loop spans 13 amino acids. The CDR3 nucleotides read TGTGCCAGTAGTACCACAGGGAACACTGAAGCTTTCTTT. Translated, it gives CASSTTGNTEAFF. The full variable domain, in which reference TRBV19 and TRBJ1-1 provide the parts outside the CDR3, is DGGITQSPKYLFRKEGQNVTLSCEQNLNHDAMYWYRQDPGQGLRLIYYSQIVNDFQKGDIAEGYSVSREKKESFPLTVTSAQKNPTAFYLCASSTTGNTEAFFGQGTRLTVV.

This clone has just a few counts. This chain uses TRBV13 with TRBJ1-5; tentatively, D is TRBD1 (5 bases). Trimming stripped 0 bases from V and 6 bases from J, with 6 bases between. The length of the CDR3 is 13 residues. Germline CDR1 reads PRHDT; CDR2 reads FYEKMQ (reference sequence). This CDR3 reads CASSLGGVQPQHF. CDR3 in DNA: TGTGCCAGCAGCTTAGGAGGGGTTCAGCCCCAGCATTTT.

The V and J genes are TRBV6-5 and TRBJ1-4; 12 bases agree with TRBD1. From germline, CDR1 is MNHEY and CDR2 SVGAGI. V lost 0 bases to trimming and J lost 7 bases; unmatched junction nucleotides: 3. CDR3 length: 16 residues. The CDR3 DNA reads TGTGCCAGCAGTTACTCCGGGACAGGGGGCTTTGAAAAACTGTTTTTT. It translates to CASSYSGTGGFEKLFF.